A single sample gave rise to the 5 T cell receptor beta chains below, sequenced in a study of neurological immune-mediated disorders. TCRdb fed the 5' RACE reads into MiXCR, producing one record per CDR3 protein. The sample shows around 70,000 distinct CDR3 sequences, 4.5% to 6% of them seen only once. Input material: PBMCs. The receptors originated from a woman between 65 and 79 years old with multiple sclerosis.

This clonotype has at least ten counts. The chain uses TRBV20-1 and TRBJ1-4, with 8 positions matching TRBD1. This CDR3 region has 15 residues. Germline V gene sequence: CDR1 DFQATT, CDR2 SNEGSKA (reference sequence). Losses at the gene ends were 3 bases for V and 0 bases for J; bases not matched to a gene: 3. CDR3 amino acids: CSARLDRATNEKLFF. In DNA form, the CDR3 reads TGCAGTGCTAGGCTGGACAGGGCAACTAATGAAAAACTGTTTTTT.

This clonotype has ten or more counts. The rearrangement links TRBV20-1 to TRBJ2-1, with D possibly TRBD2 on 6 matching bases. CDR1 and CDR2 from the germline V gene are DFQATT and SNEGSKA (reference sequence). With 6 bases removed from V and 5 bases from J, the gap between germline ends came to 14 bases. The CDR3 is 13 residues long. Here the CDR3 DNA reads TGCAGTGCGGCGGCTAGCGCGAACAATGAGCAGTTCTTC. Encoded protein: CSAAASANNEQFF.

In this sample, this clonotype turned up a few times. The chain links TRBV3-1 to TRBJ2-5; 7 positions match TRBD2. V lost 1 base, J lost 12 bases, and 17 bases stayed unmatched. The CDR3 runs to 16 residues. Looked up from germline, CDR1 is LGHDT and CDR2 is YNNKEL (reference sequence). Here the CDR3 DNA reads TGTGCCAGCAGCCAAGGCGGTGCGGGAGCCCTAGGCTGGGAGTACTTC. It translates to CASSQGGAGALGWEYF.

This clonotype occurred many times. This rearrangement joins TRBV14 to TRBJ2-2; 8 bases agree with TRBD2. This CDR3 has 16 residues. The V gene's germline CDR1 is SGHDN and CDR2 FVKESK. V shed 1 base, J shed 2 bases, and the junction held 3 bases outside the gene matches. CDR3 DNA: TGTGCCAGCAGCCAAGGACTAGCGCCTAACACCGGGGAGCTGTTTTTT. Protein: CASSQGLAPNTGELFF.

The table lists this clonotype with many counts. The chain carries TRBV20-1 and TRBJ2-7; 11 positions agree with TRBD1. The CDR3 totals 15 residues. J lost 5 bases, V lost 0 bases, and 6 bases had no gene match. CDR1 and CDR2 (germline): DFQATT, SNEGSKA (reference sequence). The CDR3 region has the DNA TGCAGTGCTAGAGATGGCGGGACAGGGGGGGACGAGCAGTACTTC. Translation: CSARDGGTGGDEQYF.